Listed below are T cell receptor beta chains from one sample, sequenced in a study of regulatory T cells in long-lasting Graves disease. TCRdb re-called the multiplex PCR reads through MiXCR, storing one row per CDR3 protein. The sample holds approximately 560,000 distinct CDR3 sequences, more than 15% seen once. The data were also submitted as part of a second study, on T cells in Graves' hyperthyroidism and ophthalmopathy.

The sample in question was peripheral blood mononuclear cells (PBMCs), obtained at new diagnosis, from a patient treated with antithyroid drugs. Every receptor here comes from a young man with Graves disease. Both conserved end residues are trimmed from each CDR3.

V gene	CDR3 protein
TRBV20-1	SAKPRDRGLITEAF
TRBV5-4	ASSLRGGSYGYT
TRBV19	ASSPAGDGEQF
TRBV6-5	ASSYHGGPPGEQY
TRBV5-1	ASTTGPSSNTEAF
TRBV27	ASSFTGLPGETQY
TRBV15	ATRTRNTEAF
TRBV12-3/TRBV12-4	ASSLVWGRNTGELF
TRBV5-1	ASSLVTSNSPLH
TRBV27	ASSMGQGSTEAF
TRBV28	ASSRDSRDSNQPQH
TRBV7-9	ASSLGDTSNTEAF
TRBV6-1	ASSDGTGLDYEQY
TRBV29-1	SVALTGELF
TRBV2	ASRGLIRGPQETQY
TRBV11-3	ASSEGTGMGGELF
TRBV24-1	ATESGRVSYNEQF
TRBV7-9	ASSLGVGQGHGYT
TRBV27	ASSLVLATDTQY
TRBV14	ASSKGDRGNTIY
TRBV6-9	ASSYSRGWDNQPQH
TRBV28	ASSSLVFAYEQY
TRBV11-2	ASSSGADNEGNEQF
TRBV12-3/TRBV12-4	ASSHPGMEQF
TRBV11-2	ASSPGNSYNEQF
TRBV30	AWSVMGLPKETQY
TRBV6-2/TRBV6-3	ASSRQGMSETQY
TRBV6-1	ASSQSGRALETQY
TRBV6-2/TRBV6-3	ASSRYLGGSPLGRETQY
TRBV28	ASSLSPMDGTDTQY
TRBV7-8	ASSFQEGRPEAF
TRBV5-1	ASSSVGSTDTQY
TRBV20-1	SARGAGYEQY
TRBV6-1	ASSPDTLFEQY
TRBV20-1	SASRKTYEQY
TRBV30	AWKPGQLAGELF
TRBV9	ASSVGGATNQPQH
TRBV6-1	ASSKGLAGGPRNEQF
TRBV4-1	ASSQDPPLTSGLYEQY
TRBV4-2	ASSQEGDSLMNTEAF
TRBV12-3/TRBV12-4	ASSLTKLNTEAF
TRBV6-1	ASSPPGVIQY
TRBV6-1	ASIGDSQNYGYT
TRBV4-1	ASSQVTSGRSDTQY
TRBV7-9	ASRKTGTENTDTQY
TRBV7-2	ASSLAPLRTGDRYGYT
TRBV3-1	ASSANQGFNQPQH
TRBV30	AWGFRGFNTEAF
TRBV6-1	ASRSGGYGYT
TRBV7-9	ASSLSETTNEKLF
TRBV5-1	ASSLGPSGNYEQY